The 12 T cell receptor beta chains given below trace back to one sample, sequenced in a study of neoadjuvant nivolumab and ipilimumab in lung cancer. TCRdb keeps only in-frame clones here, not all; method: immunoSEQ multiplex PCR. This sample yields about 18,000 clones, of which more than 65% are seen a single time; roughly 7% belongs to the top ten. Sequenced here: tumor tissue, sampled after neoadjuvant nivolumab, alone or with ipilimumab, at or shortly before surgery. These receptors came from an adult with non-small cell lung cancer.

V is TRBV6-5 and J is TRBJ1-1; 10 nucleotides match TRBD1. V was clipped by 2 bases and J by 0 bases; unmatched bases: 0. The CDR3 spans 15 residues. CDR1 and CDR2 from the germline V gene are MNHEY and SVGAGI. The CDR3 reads CASSYDRGLNTEAFF. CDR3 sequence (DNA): TGTGCCAGCAGTTACGACAGGGGGCTGAACACTGAAGCTTTCTTT.

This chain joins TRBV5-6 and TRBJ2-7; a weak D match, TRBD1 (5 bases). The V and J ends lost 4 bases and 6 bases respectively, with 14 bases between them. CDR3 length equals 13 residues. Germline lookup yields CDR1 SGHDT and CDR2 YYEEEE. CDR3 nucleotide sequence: TGTGCCAGCAGCCTCCGTGAAGGGGTCGAGCAGTACTTC. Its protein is CASSLREGVEQYF.

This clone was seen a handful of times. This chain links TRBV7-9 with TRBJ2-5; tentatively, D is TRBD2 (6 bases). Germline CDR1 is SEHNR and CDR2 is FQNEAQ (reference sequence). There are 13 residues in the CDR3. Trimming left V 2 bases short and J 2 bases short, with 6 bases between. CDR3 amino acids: CASSLRGQETQYF. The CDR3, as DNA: TGTGCCAGCAGCTTACGGGGGCAAGAGACCCAGTACTTC. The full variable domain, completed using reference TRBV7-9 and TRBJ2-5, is DTGVSQNPRHKITKRGQNVTFRCDPISEHNRLYWYRQTLGQGPEFLTYFQNEAQLEKSRLLSDRFSAERPKGSFSTLEIQRTEQGDSAMYLCASSLRGQETQYFGPGTRLLVL.

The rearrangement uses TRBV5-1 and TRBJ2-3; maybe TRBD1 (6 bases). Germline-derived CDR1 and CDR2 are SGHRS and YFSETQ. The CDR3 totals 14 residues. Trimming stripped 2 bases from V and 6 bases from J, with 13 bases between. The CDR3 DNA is TGCGCCAGCAGCTTACAGGGTGAAGTCGATACGCAGTATTTT. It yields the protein CASSLQGEVDTQYF.

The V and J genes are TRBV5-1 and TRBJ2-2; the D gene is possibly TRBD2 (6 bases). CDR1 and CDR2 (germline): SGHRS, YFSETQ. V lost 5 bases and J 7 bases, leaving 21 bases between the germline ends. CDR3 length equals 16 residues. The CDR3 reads CASRLHLAPKGGELFF. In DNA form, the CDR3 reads TGCGCCAGCAGGTTGCATCTAGCGCCCAAGGGCGGGGAGCTGTTTTTT.

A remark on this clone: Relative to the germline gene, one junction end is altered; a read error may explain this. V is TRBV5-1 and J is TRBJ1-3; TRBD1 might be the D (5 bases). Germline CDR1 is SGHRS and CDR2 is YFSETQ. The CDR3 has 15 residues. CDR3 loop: CASSLAGTAGNTIYF. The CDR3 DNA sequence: TGCGCCAGCAGTTTGGCAGGGACCGCTGGAAACACCATATATTTT.

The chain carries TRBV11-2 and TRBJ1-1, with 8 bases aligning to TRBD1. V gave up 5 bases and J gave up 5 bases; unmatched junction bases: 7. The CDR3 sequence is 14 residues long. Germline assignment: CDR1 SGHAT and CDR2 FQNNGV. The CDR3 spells CASSVTGAGTEAFF. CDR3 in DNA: TGTGCCAGCAGCGTGACAGGGGCTGGAACTGAAGCTTTCTTT.

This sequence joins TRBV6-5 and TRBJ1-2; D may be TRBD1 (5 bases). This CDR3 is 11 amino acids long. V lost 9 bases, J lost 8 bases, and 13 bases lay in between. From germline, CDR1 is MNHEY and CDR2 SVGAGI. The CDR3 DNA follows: TGTGCCAGTGGGGGAGGGAAGGGCTACACCTTC. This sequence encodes CASGGGKGYTF.

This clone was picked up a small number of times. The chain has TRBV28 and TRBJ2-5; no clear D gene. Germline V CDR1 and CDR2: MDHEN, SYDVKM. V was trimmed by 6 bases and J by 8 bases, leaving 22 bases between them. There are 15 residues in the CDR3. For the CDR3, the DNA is TGTGCCAGCAGCCGAGTAAAGGGATCCAGTGGAACCCAGTACTTC. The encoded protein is CASSRVKGSSGTQYF.

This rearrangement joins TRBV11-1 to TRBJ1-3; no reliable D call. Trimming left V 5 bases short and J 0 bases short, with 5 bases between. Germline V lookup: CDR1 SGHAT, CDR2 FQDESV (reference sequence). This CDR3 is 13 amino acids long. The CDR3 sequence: CASSPNSGNTIYF. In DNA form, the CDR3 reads TGTGCCAGCAGCCCGAACTCTGGAAACACCATATATTTT.

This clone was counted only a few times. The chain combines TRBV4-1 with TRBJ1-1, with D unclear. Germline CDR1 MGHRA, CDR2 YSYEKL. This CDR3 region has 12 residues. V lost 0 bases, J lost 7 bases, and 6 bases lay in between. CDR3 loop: CASSQDPLEAFF. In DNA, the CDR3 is TGCGCCAGCAGCCAAGATCCGCTTGAAGCTTTCTTT.

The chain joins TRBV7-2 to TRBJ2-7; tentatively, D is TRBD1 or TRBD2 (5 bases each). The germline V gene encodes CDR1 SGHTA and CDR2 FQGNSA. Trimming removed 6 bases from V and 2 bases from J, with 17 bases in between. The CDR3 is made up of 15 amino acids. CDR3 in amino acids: CASSQRGGPTYEQYF. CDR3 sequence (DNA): TGTGCCAGCAGTCAAAGGGGCGGGCCCACCTACGAGCAGTACTTC.